This TCR beta chain comes out of a study of T cell responses to AZD1222 COVID-19 vaccine (dated by TCRdb to the early 2020s). Notes on the research overall: A total of 233 trial participants underwent TCR sequencing, of whom more than 200 had received two doses of AZD1222 and 26 had received two doses of the MenACWY control vaccine. Trial participants were enrolled by age into 18-55, 56-69 and 70-plus year subgroups, with around 150, 28 and 57 TCR-sequenced participants respectively.

The full study reports these points: Because no day 14 peak-response samples were available, repertoires were characterized only after the peak T cell response. A significant rise in spike-specific TCR breadth and depth was observed after two AZD1222 doses relative to day 0 and relative to MenACWY recipients. Conclusions about previously exposed vaccinees are limited, since just five to seven AZD1222 recipients were seropositive for SARS-CoV-2 at baseline. Reportedly, close to half of the unique spike-specific TCRs recognized epitopes lying outside the regions that are mutated in the B.1.351 and B.1.1.7 variants. Participants were mostly white British and included more females than males, and it was suggested by the authors that clonal diversity may have been underestimated. The 56-69-year group was small, and its depth increase did not reach significance, likely because of low power. CD4 TCRs associated with the vaccine covered the entire spike protein, and the dominant responses were in regions 160-218 and 743-854.

The sample's time point label, in plain terms: about 28 days (+/-7) after the second vaccine dose. Because spike-specific TCR depth and breadth did not differ between the two schedules, AZD1222 recipients who got a second dose at roughly 4 weeks were pooled with those who got a second dose at roughly 12 weeks. Vaccinee samples were obtained from the UK trials COV001 and COV002, which included a single-blind randomized controlled phase 2/3 trial of AZD1222 (ChAdOx1 nCoV-19) in healthy adults. For TCRbeta chain sequencing, PBMC samples from trial participants were taken at day 0 and at day 28 after the second dose. With regard to this clone: The specificity of this receptor is unknown. Base qualities were left out, and no much larger clone turns up one base away.

The CDR3 regions of human TCRbeta chains were analyzed by immunosequencing. For the original study's pipeline: Repertoire TCRs were checked for matches against a reference library of SARS-CoV-2-specific TCRs that had been generated using the MIRA antigen-specificity platform. Breadth was defined as the fraction of unique TCRs that were SARS-CoV-2-associated, and depth was defined as the fraction of total T cells that were SARS-CoV-2-associated. Using the MIRA data, every spike-specific TCR was mapped to the spike region that the TCR reacted to and assigned to either a CD4 or a CD8 class. Log10-transformed breadth and depth values were compared by one-way ANOVA with Sidak's multiple comparisons tests. Here the immuneACCESS table is served through TCRdb, limited to in-frame sequences with V and J called. Missing clones are a known gap in these copies; in checked studies unresolved V genes cover under half, and the rest lacks a known reason. Clonal size and the V and J genes are those of that table, whereas D and trimming came from the DNA. In all, the sample holds about 110,000 clones, and approximately 94% of those were seen once. About 3.1% of the sample goes to the ten largest clones.

V sheds 3 bases and J sheds 4 bases, leaving 7 bases between their ends. Taken from cysteine to phenylalanine, the CDR3 has 13 residues. This entry keeps only the CDR3 DNA: 39 bases, framed from base 1. As encoded in the germline V gene, CDR1 is KGHSH while CDR2 is LQKENI. The clonotype comes from an adult who received the AZD1222 COVID-19 vaccine. The specimen was peripheral blood, collected 28 days after the second AZD1222 dose. This chain is built from TRBV18 and TRBJ1-3, with no reliable assignment of the D segment. The CDR3 corresponds to CASSPISGNTIYF. The DNA reads as follows: TGTGCCAGCTCACCCATCTCCGGAAACACCATATATTTT. This CDR3, with the reference TRBV18 and TRBJ1-3 proteins standing in past its ends, gives the full variable domain NAGVMQNPRHLVRRRGQEARLRCSPMKGHSHVYWYRQLPEEGLKFMVYLQKENIIDESGMPKERFSAEFPKEGPSILRIQQVVRGDSAAYFCASSPISGNTIYFGEGSWLTVV.